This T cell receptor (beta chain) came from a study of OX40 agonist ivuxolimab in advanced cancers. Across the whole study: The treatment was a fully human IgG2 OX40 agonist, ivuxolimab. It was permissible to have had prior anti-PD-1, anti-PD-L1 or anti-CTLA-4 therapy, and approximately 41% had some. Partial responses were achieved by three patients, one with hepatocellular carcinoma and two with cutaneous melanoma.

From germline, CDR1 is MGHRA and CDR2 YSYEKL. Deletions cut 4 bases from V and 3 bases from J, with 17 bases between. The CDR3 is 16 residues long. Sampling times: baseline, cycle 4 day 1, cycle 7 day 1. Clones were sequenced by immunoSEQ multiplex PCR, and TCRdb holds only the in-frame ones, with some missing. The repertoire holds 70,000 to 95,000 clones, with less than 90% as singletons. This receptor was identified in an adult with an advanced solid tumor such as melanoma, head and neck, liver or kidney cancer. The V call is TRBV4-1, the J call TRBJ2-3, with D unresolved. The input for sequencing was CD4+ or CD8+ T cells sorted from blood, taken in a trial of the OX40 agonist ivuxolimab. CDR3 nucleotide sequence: TGCGCCAGCAGCCTCCGAGTGGTTGGGAAGACAGATACGCAGTATTTT. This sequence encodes CASSLRVVGKTDTQYF.